Given below is one T cell receptor beta chain in context. The source of the sample is a study of T cells after posttransplantation cyclophosphamide. Data came from immunoSEQ multiplex PCR; TCRdb stores just in-frame clones and leaves some out. Altogether around 17,000 clones are present, approximately 90% being singletons, with the ten largest covering roughly 0.58%. The V end was cut by 1 base, the J end by 3 bases, with 13 bases between. The CDR3 extends over 15 amino acids. Per germline, CDR1 LGHNA and CDR2 YNFKEQ. Cyclophosphamide on days +3 and +4 followed busulfan-fludarabine conditioning and a marrow graft.

The rearrangement uses TRBV4-2 and TRBJ2-7, with D perhaps matching TRBD1 (5 bases). The receptor comes from a male patient aged 60 to 75 who received an allogeneic stem cell transplant from a related donor and was CMV-positive. Part of the T cell pool may stem from the graft donor. Material: CD4+ T cells sorted from blood, obtained after allogeneic stem cell transplant with posttransplant cyclophosphamide. The CDR3 region is CASSQVSGPRYEQYF. CDR3 sequence (DNA): TGTGCCAGCAGCCAAGTTTCAGGGCCACGCTACGAGCAGTACTTC.